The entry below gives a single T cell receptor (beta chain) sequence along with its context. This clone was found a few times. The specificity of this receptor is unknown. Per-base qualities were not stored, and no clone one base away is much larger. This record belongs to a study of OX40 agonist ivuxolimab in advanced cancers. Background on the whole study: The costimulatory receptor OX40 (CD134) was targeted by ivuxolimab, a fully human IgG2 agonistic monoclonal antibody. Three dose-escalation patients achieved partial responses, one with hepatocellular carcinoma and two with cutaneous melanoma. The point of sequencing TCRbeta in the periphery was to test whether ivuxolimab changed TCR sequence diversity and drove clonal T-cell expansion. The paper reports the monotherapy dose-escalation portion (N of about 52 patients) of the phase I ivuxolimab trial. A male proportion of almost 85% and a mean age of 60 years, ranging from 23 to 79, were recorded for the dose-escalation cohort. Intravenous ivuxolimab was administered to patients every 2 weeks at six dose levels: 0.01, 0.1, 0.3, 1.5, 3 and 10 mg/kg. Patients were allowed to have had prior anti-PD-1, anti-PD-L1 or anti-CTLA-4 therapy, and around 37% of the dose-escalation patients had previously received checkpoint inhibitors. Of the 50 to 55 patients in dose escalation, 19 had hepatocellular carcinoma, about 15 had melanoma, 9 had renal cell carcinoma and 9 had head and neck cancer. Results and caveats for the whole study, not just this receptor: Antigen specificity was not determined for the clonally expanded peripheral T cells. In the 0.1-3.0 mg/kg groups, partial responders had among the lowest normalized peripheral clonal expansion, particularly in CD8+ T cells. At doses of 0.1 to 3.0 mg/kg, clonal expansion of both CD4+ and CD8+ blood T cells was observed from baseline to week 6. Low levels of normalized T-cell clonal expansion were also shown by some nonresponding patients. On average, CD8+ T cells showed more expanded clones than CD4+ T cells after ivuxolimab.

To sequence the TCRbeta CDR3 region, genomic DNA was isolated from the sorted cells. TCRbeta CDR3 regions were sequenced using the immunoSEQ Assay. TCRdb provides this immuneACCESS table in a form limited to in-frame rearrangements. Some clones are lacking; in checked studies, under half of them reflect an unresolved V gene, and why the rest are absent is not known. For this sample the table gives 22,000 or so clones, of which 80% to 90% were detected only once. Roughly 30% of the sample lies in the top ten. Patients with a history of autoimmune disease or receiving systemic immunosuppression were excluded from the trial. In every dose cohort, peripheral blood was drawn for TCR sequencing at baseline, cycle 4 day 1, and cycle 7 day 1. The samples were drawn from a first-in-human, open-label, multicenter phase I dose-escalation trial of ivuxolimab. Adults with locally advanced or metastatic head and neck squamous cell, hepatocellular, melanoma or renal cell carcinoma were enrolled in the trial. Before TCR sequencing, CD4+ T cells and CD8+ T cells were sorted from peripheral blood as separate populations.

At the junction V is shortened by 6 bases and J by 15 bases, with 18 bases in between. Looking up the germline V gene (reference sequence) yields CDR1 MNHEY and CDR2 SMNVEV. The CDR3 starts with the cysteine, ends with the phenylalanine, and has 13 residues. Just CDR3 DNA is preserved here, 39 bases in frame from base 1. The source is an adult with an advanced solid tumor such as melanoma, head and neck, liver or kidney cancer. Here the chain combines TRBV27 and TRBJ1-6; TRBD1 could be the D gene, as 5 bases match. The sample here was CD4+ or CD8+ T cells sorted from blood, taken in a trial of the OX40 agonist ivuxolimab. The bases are TGTGCCAGCAGACTAGGGCCCCTCAGGGACCTCCACTTT. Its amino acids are CASRLGPLRDLHF.